The 6 T cell receptor beta chains in this list originate from one sample, sequenced in a study of cytomegalovirus exposure and HLA in healthy donors. A multiplex PCR was run with 60 Vbeta primers and 13 Jbeta primers. The repertoire was sequenced with immunoSEQ multiplex PCR; TCRdb's copy has only in-frame clones and lacks some. The sample has about 200,000 clones, around 74% seen once. The sample was PBMCs. These receptors all stem from a girl aged 5 to 17 in good health and CMV-seropositive.

This CDR3 is CASSVSPGTSGNEQFF. The CDR3 nucleotides read TGTGCCAGCAGCGTAAGCCCCGGGACTAGCGGCAATGAGCAGTTCTTC. This chain links TRBV9 with TRBJ2-1; 11 bases line up with TRBD2. This CDR3 region has 16 residues. The trim removed 1 base at V and 6 bases at J, leaving 6 bases unmatched. Germline loops: CDR1 SGDLS, CDR2 YYNGEE.

The chain combines TRBV11-3 with TRBJ2-2, with TRBD1 matching over 8 bases. Germline V CDR1 and CDR2: SGHNT, YENEEA. V lost 4 bases, J lost 3 bases, and 4 bases stayed unmatched. The CDR3 totals 15 residues. The CDR3 sequence is CASSWTGLDTGELFF. The CDR3 DNA is TGTGCCAGCAGCTGGACAGGGCTCGACACCGGGGAGCTGTTTTTT.

This chain uses TRBV27 with TRBJ1-4; TRBD1 might be the D (6 bases). This CDR3 region has 15 residues. V shed 5 bases and J shed 4 bases, with 14 bases lying between them. CDR1 and CDR2 from the germline V gene are MNHEY and SMNVEV (reference sequence). The CDR3 loop reads CASSPGQQYNEKLFF. CDR3 sequence (DNA): TGTGCCAGCAGTCCAGGACAGCAGTATAATGAAAAACTGTTTTTT.

The chain carries TRBV5-6 and TRBJ2-7; tentatively, D is TRBD1 (5 bases). From germline, CDR1 is SGHDT and CDR2 YYEEEE. The germline V and J ends were trimmed by 7 bases and 0 bases, with 11 bases remaining between them. The CDR3 contains 13 residues. The CDR3 reads CASSAGSSYEQYF. In nucleotides, the CDR3 is TGTGCCAGCTCCGCAGGGTCCTCCTACGAGCAGTACTTC.

This clone showed up just a few times. This specimen includes other DNA sequences encoding the same CDR3. The rearrangement links TRBV14 to TRBJ2-7; TRBD2 is a possible D gene (5 bases). The CDR3 loop spans 12 amino acids. The V gene's germline CDR1 is SGHDN and CDR2 FVKESK. Trimming stripped 1 base from V and 7 bases from J, with 8 bases between. CDR3 in amino acids: CASSQVRGEQYF. The CDR3 DNA reads as TGTGCCAGCAGCCAAGTGCGCGGGGAGCAGTACTTC.

The chain recombines TRBV7-2 with TRBJ1-1; D is unclear. The CDR3 extends over 13 amino acids. The V gene lost 4 bases and the J gene lost 3 bases, with 9 bases spanning the gap. Germline V CDR1 and CDR2: SGHTA, FQGNSA. The CDR3 here is CASSSTRDTEAFF. CDR3 nucleotides: TGTGCCAGCAGCTCCACACGGGACACTGAAGCTTTCTTT.